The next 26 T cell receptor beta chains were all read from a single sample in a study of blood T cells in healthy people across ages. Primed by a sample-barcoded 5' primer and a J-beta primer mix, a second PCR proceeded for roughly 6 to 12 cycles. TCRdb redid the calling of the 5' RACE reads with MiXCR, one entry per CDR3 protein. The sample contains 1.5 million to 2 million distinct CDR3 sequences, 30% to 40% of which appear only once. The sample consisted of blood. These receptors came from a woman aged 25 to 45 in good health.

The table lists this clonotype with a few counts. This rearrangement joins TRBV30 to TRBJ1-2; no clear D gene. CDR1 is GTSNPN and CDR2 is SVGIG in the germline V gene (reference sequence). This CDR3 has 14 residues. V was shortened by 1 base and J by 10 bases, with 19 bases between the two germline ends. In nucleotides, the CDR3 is TGTGCCTGGAGTGGGCTGAAATCCGAGGACCACTACACCTTC. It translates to CAWSGLKSEDHYTF.

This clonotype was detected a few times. In DNA form, the CDR3 reads TGCGCCAGCAGCCAAGAAACGGACGGGACAGCTAGCACAGATACGCAGTATTTT. Residues: CASSQETDGTASTDTQYF. The V gene is TRBV4-1, the J gene TRBJ2-3, with 7 positions matching TRBD1. The germline V gene encodes CDR1 MGHRA and CDR2 YSYEKL. The CDR3 runs to 18 residues. The junction had 9 bases not matched to a gene; V was cut back by 0 bases and J by 0 bases.

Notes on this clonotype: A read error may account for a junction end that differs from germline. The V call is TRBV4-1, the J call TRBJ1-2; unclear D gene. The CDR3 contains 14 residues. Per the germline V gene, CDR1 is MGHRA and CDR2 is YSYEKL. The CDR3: CASRQVTGLVSYTF. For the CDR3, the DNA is TGCGCCAGCAGACAAGTAACTGGACTTGTCAGCTACACCTTC.

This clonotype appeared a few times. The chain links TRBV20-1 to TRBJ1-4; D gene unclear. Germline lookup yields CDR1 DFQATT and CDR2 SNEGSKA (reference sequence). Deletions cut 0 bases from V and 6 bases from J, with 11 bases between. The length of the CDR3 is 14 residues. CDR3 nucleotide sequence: TGCAGTGCTAGAGAAACAGTTGGGTATGAAAAACTGTTTTTT. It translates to CSARETVGYEKLFF.

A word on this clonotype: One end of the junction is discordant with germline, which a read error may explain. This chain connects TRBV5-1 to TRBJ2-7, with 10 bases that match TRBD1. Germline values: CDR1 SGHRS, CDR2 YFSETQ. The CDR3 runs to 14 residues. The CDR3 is CARSSGTGDDEQYF. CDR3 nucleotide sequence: TGCGCCCGCAGCTCCGGGACAGGGGATGACGAGCAGTACTTC.

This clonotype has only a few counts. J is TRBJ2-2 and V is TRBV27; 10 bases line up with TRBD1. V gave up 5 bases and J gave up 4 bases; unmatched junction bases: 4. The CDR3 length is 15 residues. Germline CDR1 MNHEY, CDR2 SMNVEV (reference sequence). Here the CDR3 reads CASSPRTGGTGELFF. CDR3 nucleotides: TGTGCCAGCAGTCCCCGGACAGGGGGCACCGGGGAGCTGTTTTTT.

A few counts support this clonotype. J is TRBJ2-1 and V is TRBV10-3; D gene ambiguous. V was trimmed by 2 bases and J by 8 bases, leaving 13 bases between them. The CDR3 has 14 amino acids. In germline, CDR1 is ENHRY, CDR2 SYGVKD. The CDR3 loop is CAISEGRHTDEQFF. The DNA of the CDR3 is TGTGCCATCAGTGAGGGACGCCACACCGATGAGCAGTTCTTC.

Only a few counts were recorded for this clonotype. CDR3 DNA: TGTGCCAGCAGCCTAAGGGGGCCCACCGACAATGAGCAGTTCTTC. This gives the protein CASSLRGPTDNEQFF. The chain uses TRBV7-3 and TRBJ2-1, with 7 bases lining up with TRBD1. This CDR3 has 15 residues. Trimming cost V 5 bases and J 5 bases; bases outside gene matches: 9. Germline lookup yields CDR1 SGHTA and CDR2 FQGTGA.

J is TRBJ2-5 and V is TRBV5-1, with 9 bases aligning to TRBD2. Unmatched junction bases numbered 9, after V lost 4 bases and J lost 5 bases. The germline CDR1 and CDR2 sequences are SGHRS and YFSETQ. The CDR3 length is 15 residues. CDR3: CASSDSGGREETQYF. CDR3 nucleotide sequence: TGCGCCAGCAGCGATAGCGGGGGTAGAGAGGAGACCCAGTACTTC. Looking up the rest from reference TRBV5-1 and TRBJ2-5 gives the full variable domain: KAGVTQTPRYLIKTRGQQVTLSCSPISGHRSVSWYQQTPGQGLQFLFEYFSETQRNKGNFPGRFSGRQFSNSRSEMNVSTLELGDSALYLCASSDSGGREETQYFGPGTRLLVL.

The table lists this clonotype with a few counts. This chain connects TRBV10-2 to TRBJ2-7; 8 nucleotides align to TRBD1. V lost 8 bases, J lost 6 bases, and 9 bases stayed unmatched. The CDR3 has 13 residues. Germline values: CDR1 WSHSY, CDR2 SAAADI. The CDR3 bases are TGCGCCAGCCTGGGACAGGACTTCACCGAGCAGTACTTC. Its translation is CASLGQDFTEQYF.

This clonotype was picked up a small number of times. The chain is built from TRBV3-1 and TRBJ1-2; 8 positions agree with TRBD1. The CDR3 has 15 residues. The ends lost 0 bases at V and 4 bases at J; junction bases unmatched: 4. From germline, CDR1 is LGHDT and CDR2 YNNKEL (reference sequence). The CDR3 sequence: CASSQDLDRGYGYTF. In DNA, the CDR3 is TGTGCCAGCAGCCAAGACCTCGACAGGGGCTATGGCTACACCTTC.

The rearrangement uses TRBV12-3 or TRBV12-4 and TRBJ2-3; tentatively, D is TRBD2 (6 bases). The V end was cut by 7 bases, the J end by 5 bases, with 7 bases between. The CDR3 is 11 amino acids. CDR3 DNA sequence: TGTGCCAGCATGGGAGGAGATACGCAGTATTTT. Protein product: CASMGGDTQYF.

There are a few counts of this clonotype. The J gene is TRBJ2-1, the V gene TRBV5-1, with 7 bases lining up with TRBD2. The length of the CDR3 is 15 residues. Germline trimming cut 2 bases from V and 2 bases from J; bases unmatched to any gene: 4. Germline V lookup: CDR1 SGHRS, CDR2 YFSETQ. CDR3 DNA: TGCGCCAGCAGCTTTGATGGGGGGGCCTACAATGAGCAGTTCTTC. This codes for CASSFDGGAYNEQFF.

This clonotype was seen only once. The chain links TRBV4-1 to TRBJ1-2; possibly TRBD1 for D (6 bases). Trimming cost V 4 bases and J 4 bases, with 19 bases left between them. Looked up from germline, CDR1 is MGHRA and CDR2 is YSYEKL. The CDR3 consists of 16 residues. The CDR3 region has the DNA TGCGCCAGCAGCCCTTTGGGCAGGGGCGAAAGCTATGGCTACACCTTC. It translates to CASSPLGRGESYGYTF.

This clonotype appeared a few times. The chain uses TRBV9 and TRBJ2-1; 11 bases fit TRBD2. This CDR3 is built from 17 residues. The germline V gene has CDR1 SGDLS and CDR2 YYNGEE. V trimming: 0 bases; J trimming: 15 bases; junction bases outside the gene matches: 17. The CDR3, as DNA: TGTGCCAGCAGCGTAGATAGGACTAGCGGGTCACTTCCGACAGTGTTCTTC. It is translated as CASSVDRTSGSLPTVFF.

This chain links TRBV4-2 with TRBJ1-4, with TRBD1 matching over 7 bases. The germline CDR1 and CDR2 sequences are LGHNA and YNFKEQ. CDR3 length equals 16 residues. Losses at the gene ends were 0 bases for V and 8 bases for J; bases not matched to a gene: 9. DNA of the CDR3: TGTGCCAGCAGCCAAGACTTACAGGGGAGAGGCGAAAAACTGTTTTTT. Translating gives CASSQDLQGRGEKLFF.

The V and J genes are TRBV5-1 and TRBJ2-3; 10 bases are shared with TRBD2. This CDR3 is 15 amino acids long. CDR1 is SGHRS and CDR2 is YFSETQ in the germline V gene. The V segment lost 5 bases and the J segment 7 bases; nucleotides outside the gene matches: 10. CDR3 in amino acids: CASSSDSGRQYTQYF. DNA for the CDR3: TGCGCCAGCAGTTCTGATAGCGGGAGGCAATATACGCAGTATTTT.

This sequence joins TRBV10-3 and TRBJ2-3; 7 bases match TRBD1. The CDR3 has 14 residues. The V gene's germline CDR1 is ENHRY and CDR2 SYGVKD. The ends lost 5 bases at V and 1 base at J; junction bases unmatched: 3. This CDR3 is CAISSQGGTDTQYF. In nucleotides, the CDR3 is TGTGCCATCAGTAGCCAGGGGGGCACAGATACGCAGTATTTT.

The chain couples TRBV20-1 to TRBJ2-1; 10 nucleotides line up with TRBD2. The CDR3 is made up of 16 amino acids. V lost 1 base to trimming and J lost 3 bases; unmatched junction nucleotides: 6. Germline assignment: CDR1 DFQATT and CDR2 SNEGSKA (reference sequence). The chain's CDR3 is CSARARSGRVYNEQFF. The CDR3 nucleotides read TGCAGTGCTAGAGCAAGAAGCGGGAGGGTCTACAATGAGCAGTTCTTC.

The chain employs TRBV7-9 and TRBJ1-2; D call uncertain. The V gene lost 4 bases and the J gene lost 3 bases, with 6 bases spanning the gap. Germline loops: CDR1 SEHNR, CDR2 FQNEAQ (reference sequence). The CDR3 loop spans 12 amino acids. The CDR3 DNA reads TGTGCCAGCAGCTGGACTTACTATGGCTACACCTTC. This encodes CASSWTYYGYTF.

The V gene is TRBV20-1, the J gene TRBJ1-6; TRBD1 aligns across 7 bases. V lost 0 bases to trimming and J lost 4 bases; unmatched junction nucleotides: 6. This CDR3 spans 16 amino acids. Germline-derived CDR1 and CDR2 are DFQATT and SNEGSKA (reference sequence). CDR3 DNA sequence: TGCAGTGCTAGAGATATTGCGGGACAGTATAATTCACCCCTCCACTTT. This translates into CSARDIAGQYNSPLHF.

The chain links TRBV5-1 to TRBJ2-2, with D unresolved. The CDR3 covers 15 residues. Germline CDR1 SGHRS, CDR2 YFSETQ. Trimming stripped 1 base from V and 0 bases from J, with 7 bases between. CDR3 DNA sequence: TGCGCCAGCAGCTTGAACTACGCGAACACCGGGGAGCTGTTTTTT. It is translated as CASSLNYANTGELFF.

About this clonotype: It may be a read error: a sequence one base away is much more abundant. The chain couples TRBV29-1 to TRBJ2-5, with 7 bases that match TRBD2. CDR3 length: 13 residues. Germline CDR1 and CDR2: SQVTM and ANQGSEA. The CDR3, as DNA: TGCGGCGTTGAGGGGAGGGCAGAAGAGACCCAGTACTTC. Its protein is CGVEGRAEETQYF.

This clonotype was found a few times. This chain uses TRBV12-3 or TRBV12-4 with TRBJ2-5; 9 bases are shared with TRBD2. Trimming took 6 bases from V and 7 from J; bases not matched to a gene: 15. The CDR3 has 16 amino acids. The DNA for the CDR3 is TGTGCCAGCAGCCTCGCGGGACTAGCCGGTGAAGTGACCCAGTACTTC. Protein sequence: CASSLAGLAGEVTQYF.

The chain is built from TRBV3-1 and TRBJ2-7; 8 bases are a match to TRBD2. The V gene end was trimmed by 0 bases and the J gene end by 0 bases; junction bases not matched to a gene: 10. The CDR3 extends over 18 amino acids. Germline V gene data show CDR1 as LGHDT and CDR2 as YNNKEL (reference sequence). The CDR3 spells CASSQDPSGSYPSYEQYF. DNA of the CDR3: TGTGCCAGCAGCCAAGATCCGAGCGGGAGCTACCCCTCCTACGAGCAGTACTTC.

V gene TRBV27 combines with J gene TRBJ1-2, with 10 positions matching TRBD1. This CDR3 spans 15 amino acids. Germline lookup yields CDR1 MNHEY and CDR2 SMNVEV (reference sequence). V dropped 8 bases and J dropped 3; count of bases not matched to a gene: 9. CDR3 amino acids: CASGPGTGVHYGYTF. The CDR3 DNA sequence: TGTGCCAGCGGTCCTGGGACAGGGGTTCACTATGGCTACACCTTC.